This entry describes one T cell receptor beta chain. This sample stems from a study of blood T cell repertoires in COVID-19. Study-wide background: COVID-19 samples collected from the United States, Italy and Spain covered acute and convalescent phases. In each case, the material was cDNA or gDNA derived from T cells, B-cell-depleted T cells, or PBMCs.

This CDR3 is 14 amino acids long. With 4 bases removed from V and 4 bases from J, the gap between germline ends came to 12 bases. Germline assignment: CDR1 SGHRS and CDR2 YFSETQ. Per the authors' pipeline: It was from reference gene primer amplification that nucleated cell counts were estimated. Sequencing used immunoSEQ multiplex PCR; TCRdb keeps in-frame clones, though not all of them. V and J calls and clone size are as listed in that table; D and trimming were resolved from the DNA. Of 130,000 to 150,000 clones detected, approximately 90% appear once; the ten largest clones hold about 4.1%. Material: peripheral blood. The gene calls are TRBV5-1 and TRBJ1-3; perhaps TRBD1 as D (6 bases). This receptor was identified in a woman between 35 and 50 years old with acute or convalescent COVID-19. In DNA, the CDR3 is TGCGCCAGCAGCGTCGGGACACCCGGAAACACCATATATTTT. Residues: CASSVGTPGNTIYF.